This T cell receptor beta chain comes out of a study of OX40 agonist ivuxolimab in advanced cancers. Overall study context: Patients were over 65% male with ages roughly 20 to 90, mean about 54.

This table comes from immunoSEQ multiplex PCR, and its TCRdb copy is limited to in-frame clones, with some not included. This table has 75,000 to 95,000 clones, more than 70% appearing once. Study findings and constraints: Relative to CD4+, CD8+ T cells held more expanded clones on average.

Germline V CDR1 and CDR2: SGHDT, YYEEEE. This CDR3 has 14 residues. V was pared by 0 bases and J by 3 bases, with 7 bases between. Comment on this clone: Its antigen is still unknown.

This material consisted of CD4+ or CD8+ T cells sorted from blood, taken in a trial of the OX40 agonist ivuxolimab. V gene TRBV5-6 combines with J gene TRBJ2-1, with D maybe TRBD1 (5 bases). The TCR sequence derives from an adult with an advanced solid tumor such as melanoma, head and neck, liver or kidney cancer. CDR3 loop: CASSLGQGYNEQFF. In nucleotides, the CDR3 is TGTGCCAGCAGCTTGGGGCAGGGCTACAATGAGCAGTTCTTC.